This entry features one T cell receptor beta chain sequence. The CDR3 length is 16 residues. The germline V gene encodes CDR1 LNHDA and CDR2 SQIVND (reference sequence). V was pared by 7 bases and J by 5 bases, with 13 bases of the junction left unmatched. These data belong to a study of T cell changes during pregnancy in multiple sclerosis. TCRdb keeps only in-frame clones here, not all; method: immunoSEQ multiplex PCR. The sample comprises about 56,000 clones, about nine tenths of which are singletons, and roughly 0.47% rests with the top ten. The sequence derives from a female donor with multiple sclerosis, enrolled in a pregnancy study. Material: CD4+ T cells from peripheral blood mononuclear cells, obtained in the third trimester of pregnancy. The chain combines TRBV19 with TRBJ2-1; 8 nucleotides align to TRBD2. CDR3 sequence reads: CASTRLGAGANNEQFF. The CDR3 bases are TGTGCCAGTACTCGGCTGGGAGCGGGGGCAAACAATGAGCAGTTCTTC.